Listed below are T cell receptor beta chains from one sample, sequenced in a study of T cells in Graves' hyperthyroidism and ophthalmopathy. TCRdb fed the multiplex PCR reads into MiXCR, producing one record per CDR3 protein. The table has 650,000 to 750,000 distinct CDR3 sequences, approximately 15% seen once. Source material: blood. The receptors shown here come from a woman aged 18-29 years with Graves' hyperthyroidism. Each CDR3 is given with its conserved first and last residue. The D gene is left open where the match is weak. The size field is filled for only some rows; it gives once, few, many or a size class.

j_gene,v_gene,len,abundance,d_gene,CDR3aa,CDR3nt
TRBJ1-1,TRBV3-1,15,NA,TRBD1,CASSLGQGRAAEAFF,TGTGCCAGCAGCCTCGGACAGGGTCGAGCTGCTGAAGCTTTCTTT
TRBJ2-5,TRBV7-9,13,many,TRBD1,CASRRTGEETQYF,TGTGCCAGCAGGCGGACAGGGGAGGAGACCCAGTACTTC
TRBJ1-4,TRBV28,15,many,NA,CASQSGGTTNEKLFF,TGTGCCAGCCAGTCAGGAGGCACAACTAATGAAAAACTGTTTTTT
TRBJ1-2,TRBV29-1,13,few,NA,CSVEEQTVYGYTF,TGCAGCGTTGAAGAGCAGACGGTCTATGGCTACACCTTC
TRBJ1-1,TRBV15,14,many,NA,CATSRVRGWAEAFF,TGTGCCACCAGCAGAGTCCGGGGGTGGGCTGAAGCTTTCTTT
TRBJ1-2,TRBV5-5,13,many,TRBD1,CASSYRGRGGYTF,TGTGCCAGCAGCTACAGGGGGCGCGGGGGCTACACCTTC
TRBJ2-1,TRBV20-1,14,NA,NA,CSARVGNTYNEQFF,TGCAGTGCTAGAGTCGGGAACACCTACAATGAGCAGTTCTTC
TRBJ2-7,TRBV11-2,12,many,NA,CASSRTRYEQYF,TGTGCCAGCAGTAGGACACGCTACGAGCAGTACTTC
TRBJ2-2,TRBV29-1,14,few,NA,CSVGYKINTGELFF,TGCAGCGTTGGATACAAGATTAACACCGGGGAGCTGTTTTTT
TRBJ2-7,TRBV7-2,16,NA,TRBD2,CASSSQASGSSYEQCF,TGTGCCAGCAGCTCTCAGGCTAGCGGTAGCTCCTACGAGCAGTGCTTC
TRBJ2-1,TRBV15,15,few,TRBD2,CATSRGGSSYNEQFF,TGTGCCACCAGCAGAGGCGGGAGCTCCTACAATGAGCAGTTCTTC
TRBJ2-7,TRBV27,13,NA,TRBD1,CASKETGYHEQYF,TGTGCCAGCAAAGAGACAGGGTATCACGAGCAGTACTTC
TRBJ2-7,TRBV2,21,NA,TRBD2,CASSPSAHINRLAGVGDEQYF,TGTGCCAGCAGCCCCTCCGCCCACATAAACCGACTAGCGGGAGTTGGGGACGAGCAGTACTTC
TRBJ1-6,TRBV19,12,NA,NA,CASSIGDSPLHF,TGTGCCAGTAGTATTGGAGATTCACCCCTCCACTTT
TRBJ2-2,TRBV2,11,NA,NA,CASSELGELFF,TGTGCCAGCAGTGAGCTCGGGGAGCTGTTTTTT
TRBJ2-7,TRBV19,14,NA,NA,CASSPGPLPYEQYF,TGTGCCAGTAGTCCCGGGCCCTTACCTTACGAGCAGTACTTC
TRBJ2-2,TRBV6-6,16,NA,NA,CASSYSTGPSTGELFF,TGTGCCAGCAGTTACTCGACCGGCCCTAGCACCGGGGAGCTGTTTTTT
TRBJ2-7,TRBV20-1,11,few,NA,CSATGAREQYF,TGCAGTGCTACCGGGGCGCGAGAGCAGTACTTC
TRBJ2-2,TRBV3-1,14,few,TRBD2,CASSQRTSTGELSF,TGTGCCAGCAGCCAGAGGACTAGCACCGGGGAGCTGTCTTTT
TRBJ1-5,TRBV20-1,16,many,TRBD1,CSAEPGQGTWNQPQHF,TGCAGTGCCGAGCCGGGACAGGGGACTTGGAATCAGCCCCAGCATTTT
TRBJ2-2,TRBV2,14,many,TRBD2,CASGGGTNTGELFF,TGTGCCAGCGGGGGAGGGACGAACACCGGGGAGCTGTTTTTT
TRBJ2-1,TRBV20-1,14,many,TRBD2,CSATGLAANNEQFF,TGCAGTGCAACCGGACTAGCGGCAAACAATGAGCAGTTCTTC
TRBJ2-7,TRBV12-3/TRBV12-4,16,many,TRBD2,CASSPTSGGRAWEQYF,TGTGCCAGCAGCCCCACATCTGGCGGGAGGGCGTGGGAGCAGTACTTC
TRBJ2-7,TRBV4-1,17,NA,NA,CASSQGSGPYFTHEQYF,TGCGCCAGCAGCCAAGGGTCAGGACCCTATTTTACCCACGAGCAGTACTTC
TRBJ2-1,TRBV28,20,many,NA,CASSFGFIFDRRGSYNEQFF,TGTGCCAGCAGTTTCGGGTTTATTTTCGACAGACGAGGCTCCTACAATGAGCAGTTCTTC
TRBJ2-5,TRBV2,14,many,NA,CASSQVAGQETQYF,TGTGCCAGCAGCCAAGTGGCAGGGCAAGAGACCCAGTACTTC
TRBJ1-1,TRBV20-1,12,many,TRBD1,CSAMGTVYEAFF,TGCAGTGCCATGGGGACAGTATATGAAGCTTTCTTT
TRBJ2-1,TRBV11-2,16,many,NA,CASSSGPDNVFYEQFF,TGTGCCAGCAGCTCCGGGCCCGATAACGTGTTCTATGAGCAGTTCTTC
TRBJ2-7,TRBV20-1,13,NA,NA,CSALGPVSYEQYF,TGCAGTGCTCTTGGCCCCGTCTCCTACGAGCAGTACTTC
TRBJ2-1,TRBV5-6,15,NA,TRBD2,CASGPWTRPYNEQFF,TGTGCCAGCGGCCCCTGGACTAGACCTTACAATGAGCAGTTCTTC
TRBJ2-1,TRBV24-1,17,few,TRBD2,CATSDPETSGSYNEQFF,TGTGCCACCAGTGACCCTGAGACTAGCGGGAGTTACAATGAGCAGTTCTTC
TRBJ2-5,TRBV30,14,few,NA,CAWKLKGPGETQYF,TGTGCCTGGAAGCTAAAAGGGCCAGGGGAGACCCAGTACTTC
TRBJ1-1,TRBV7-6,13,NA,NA,CASSSTQIQGAFF,TGTGCCAGCAGCTCTACACAGATCCAGGGAGCTTTCTTT
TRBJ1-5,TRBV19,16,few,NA,CASSIDKGWVNQPQHF,TGTGCCAGTAGTATAGATAAGGGTTGGGTAAATCAGCCCCAGCATTTT
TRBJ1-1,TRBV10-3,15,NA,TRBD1,CAIRRTGGSWAEAFF,TGTGCCATCAGAAGGACAGGGGGCTCGTGGGCTGAAGCTTTCTTT
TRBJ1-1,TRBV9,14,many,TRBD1,CASSVKGTGTEAFF,TGTGCCAGCAGCGTTAAGGGGACAGGTACTGAAGCTTTCTTT
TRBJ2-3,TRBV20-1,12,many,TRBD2,CRIPSGSSTQYF,TGCAGAATTCCTAGCGGAAGCTCTACGCAGTATTTT
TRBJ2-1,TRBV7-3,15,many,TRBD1,CASSLSLGQGHEQFF,TGTGCCAGCAGCTTATCTCTGGGACAGGGCCATGAGCAGTTCTTC
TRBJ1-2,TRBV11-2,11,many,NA,CASSSNHGYTF,TGTGCCAGCAGCTCAAACCATGGCTACACCTTC
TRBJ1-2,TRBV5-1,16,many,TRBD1,CASSFTGGALNYGYTF,TGCGCCAGCAGCTTTACAGGGGGCGCCTTGAACTATGGCTACACCTTC
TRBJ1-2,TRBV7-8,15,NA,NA,CASSLGGLINYGYTF,TGTGCCAGCAGCTTAGGCGGCCTGATTAACTATGGCTACACCTTC
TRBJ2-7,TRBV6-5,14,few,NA,CASSFAAGEYEQYF,TGTGCCAGCAGTTTTGCAGCAGGGGAGTACGAGCAGTACTTC
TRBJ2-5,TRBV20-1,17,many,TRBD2,CSARGGTSGGPLETQYF,TGCAGTGCTAGGGGAGGGACTAGCGGGGGTCCTTTGGAGACCCAGTACTTC
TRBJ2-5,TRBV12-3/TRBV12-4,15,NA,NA,CACSFEIVKRETQYF,TGTGCCTGCAGTTTCGAGATTGTGAAGAGGGAGACCCAATACTTC
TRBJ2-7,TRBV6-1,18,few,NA,CASSESVSGTDYSYEQYF,TGTGCCAGCAGTGAATCAGTTTCCGGGACGGATTACTCCTACGAGCAGTACTTC
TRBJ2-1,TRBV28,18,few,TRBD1,CASSRDRVGELTLKRRFF,TGTGCCAGCAGTCGGGACAGGGTGGGCGAACTAACTCTCAAAAGGCGGTTCTTC
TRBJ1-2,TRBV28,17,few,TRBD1,CASTSTGQGAINYGYTF,TGTGCCAGCACCTCTACGGGACAGGGGGCAATCAACTATGGCTACACCTTC
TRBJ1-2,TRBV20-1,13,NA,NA,CSARDSTKSGYTF,TGCAGTGCTAGAGACAGTACCAAGTCTGGCTACACCTTC
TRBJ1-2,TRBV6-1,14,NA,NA,CASSQRWGVYGYTF,TGTGCCAGCAGCCAACGTTGGGGAGTCTATGGCTACACCTTC
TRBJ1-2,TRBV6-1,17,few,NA,CASSPGGRTRLGLSYTF,TGTGCCAGCAGCCCCGGGGGACGGACAAGGCTGGGATTGAGCTACACCTTC